Shown below are 25 T cell receptor beta chains from a single sample sequenced in a study of T cell repertoires in cytomegalovirus infection. In TCRdb, the reads were re-called with MiXCR into one record per CDR3 protein. This sample carries roughly 630,000 distinct CDR3 sequences, less than 25% of them seen once, and the ten largest clones take 8%. Sample: CD8+ T cells from PBMCs. Receptors originate from a human donor in good health (CMV status not recorded). Some clones in this sample may be carry-over from other donors' samples.

This clonotype was seen a few times. V is TRBV20-1 and J is TRBJ2-3; TRBD1 aligns across 7 bases. Germline trimming cut 6 bases from V and 2 bases from J; bases unmatched to any gene: 8. CDR3 length: 14 amino acids. Germline V gives CDR1 DFQATT, CDR2 SNEGSKA (reference sequence). The CDR3 DNA reads TGCAGTGCCAGGGACAGATTTATCACAGATACGCAGTATTTT. This encodes CSARDRFITDTQYF.

The rearrangement uses TRBV20-1 and TRBJ1-5; a possible D gene is TRBD1 (5 bases). The CDR3 contains 17 residues. V was trimmed by 3 bases and J by 2 bases, leaving 20 bases between them. Germline CDR1 is DFQATT and CDR2 is SNEGSKA (reference sequence). CDR3 protein: CSARGGGGPLRNQPQHF. CDR3 nucleotide sequence: TGCAGTGCTAGGGGGGGGGGAGGTCCTTTGCGCAATCAGCCCCAGCATTTT.

CDR3 DNA: TGCAGCGTGTCCGACAGGGCCTATGGCTACACCTTC. Protein product: CSVSDRAYGYTF. The J gene is TRBJ1-2, the V gene TRBV29-1; 7 bases are shared with TRBD1. The V gene end was trimmed by 6 bases and the J gene end by 4 bases; junction bases not matched to a gene: 5. CDR3 length: 12 residues. Germline assignment: CDR1 SQVTM and CDR2 ANQGSEA.

This clonotype was detected a few times. The chain recombines TRBV19 with TRBJ2-2; the D gene is possibly TRBD1 (6 bases). The CDR3 consists of 15 residues. Germline-derived CDR1 and CDR2 are LNHDA and SQIVND (reference sequence). V lost 3 bases and J 5 bases, leaving 13 bases between the germline ends. The DNA for the CDR3 is TGTGCCAGTAGTATCCACCTTCAGGGGACCGGGGAGCTGTTTTTT. It is translated as CASSIHLQGTGELFF.

The V gene is TRBV6-2 or TRBV6-3, the J gene TRBJ2-5; 7 bases match TRBD2. Germline CDR1 reads MNHEY; CDR2 reads SVGEGT. Unmatched junction bases numbered 3, after V lost 7 bases and J lost 1 base. This CDR3 has 13 residues. CDR3 region: CASMGGLQETQYF. In DNA form, the CDR3 reads TGTGCCAGCATGGGAGGGCTCCAAGAGACCCAGTACTTC.

The chain employs TRBV20-1 and TRBJ2-3; unclear D gene. This CDR3 comprises 12 residues. V was trimmed by 1 base and J by 6 bases, leaving 8 bases between them. The germline V gene has CDR1 DFQATT and CDR2 SNEGSKA (reference sequence). The CDR3 loop is CSARVAGDTQYF. CDR3 nucleotide sequence: TGCAGTGCTAGAGTTGCCGGGGATACGCAGTATTTT.

This clonotype was counted ten times or more. The chain has TRBV7-2 and TRBJ1-1; no reliable D call. V shed 1 base and J shed 0 bases, with 9 bases lying between them. The CDR3 runs to 15 residues. Looked up from germline, CDR1 is SGHTA and CDR2 is FQGNSA. The CDR3 reads CASSLVPSMNTEAFF. CDR3 bases: TGTGCCAGCAGCTTAGTTCCCTCAATGAACACTGAAGCTTTCTTT.

A note on this clonotype: A single base separates this from a much larger clone, so it may be a read error. The chain employs TRBV7-6 and TRBJ2-2; the match to TRBD2 covers 9 bases. This CDR3 spans 16 amino acids. Germline V gene data show CDR1 as SGHVS and CDR2 as FNYEAQ. In DNA, the CDR3 is TGTGTCAGCAGCGAAATAGCGGGGGTTAACACCGGGGAGCTGTTTTTT. Its translation is CVSSEIAGVNTGELFF.

The chain couples TRBV9 to TRBJ2-3; D perhaps matches TRBD1 (6 bases). The V end lost 7 bases, the J end lost 3 bases, and 12 bases lay between the germline ends. This CDR3 region has 13 residues. CDR1 and CDR2 (germline): SGDLS, YYNGEE. The CDR3 DNA reads as TGTGCCAGCGGGGGCTCCCGGACAGATACGCAGTATTTT. Residues: CASGGSRTDTQYF. Supplemented by reference TRBV9 and TRBJ2-3, the full variable domain reads DSGVTQTPKHLITATGQRVTLRCSPRSGDLSVYWYQQSLDQGLQFLIQYYNGEERAKGNILERFSAQQFPDLHSELNLSSLELGDSALYFCASGGSRTDTQYFGPGTRLTVL.

This clonotype turned up a few times. The rearrangement uses TRBV20-1 and TRBJ1-1, with D unclear. V lost 0 bases and J lost 1, with 12 bases in between. The CDR3 contains 15 residues. Germline values: CDR1 DFQATT, CDR2 SNEGSKA (reference sequence). This chain's CDR3 is CSAREMVAGNTEAFF. DNA for the CDR3: TGCAGTGCTAGAGAAATGGTAGCAGGGAACACTGAAGCTTTCTTT.

This chain links TRBV27 with TRBJ1-1; D is unresolved. Trimming removed 1 base at V and 1 base at J, with 10 bases between. The CDR3 spans 15 residues. Germline V gene lookup returns CDR1 MNHEY and CDR2 SMNVEV (reference sequence). This CDR3 is CASSLLGQANTEAFF. In DNA, the CDR3 is TGTGCCAGCAGTTTATTAGGTCAGGCGAACACTGAAGCTTTCTTT.

This clonotype turned up a few times. The chain joins TRBV29-1 to TRBJ1-2; D gene unclear. Trimming pared 3 bases from V and 5 bases from J, leaving 22 bases between. Germline CDR1 reads SQVTM; CDR2 reads ANQGSEA. The CDR3 runs 16 residues. The CDR3 region is CSVDAIPERAFYGYTF. Written as DNA, the CDR3 is TGCAGCGTTGACGCCATTCCGGAACGGGCATTTTATGGCTACACCTTC.

This clonotype appeared many times. The CDR3 spells CASSPGQTYGYTF. CDR3 nucleotides: TGTGCCAGCAGCCCTGGCCAGACCTATGGCTACACCTTC. The gene calls are TRBV6-6 and TRBJ1-2; D unresolved. This CDR3 has 13 amino acids. The germline V and J ends were trimmed by 6 bases and 4 bases, with 12 bases remaining between them. The germline CDR1 and CDR2 sequences are MNHNY and SVGAGI (reference sequence).

The chain joins TRBV7-9 to TRBJ1-1; maybe TRBD1 (5 bases). CDR1 SEHNR and CDR2 FQNEAQ come from the germline V gene (reference sequence). The CDR3 has 15 residues. Trimming pared 2 bases from V and 4 bases from J, leaving 14 bases between. This CDR3 reads CASSLPGGEGTEAFF. CDR3 DNA: TGTGCCAGCAGCTTACCCGGGGGTGAGGGCACTGAAGCTTTCTTT. The whole variable domain, remainder taken from reference TRBV7-9 and TRBJ1-1, is DTGVSQNPRHKITKRGQNVTFRCDPISEHNRLYWYRQTLGQGPEFLTYFQNEAQLEKSRLLSDRFSAERPKGSFSTLEIQRTEQGDSAMYLCASSLPGGEGTEAFFGQGTRLTVV.

The chain is built from TRBV7-9 and TRBJ2-7; D gene uncertain. Between the trimmed V and J ends, which lost 5 bases and 4 bases, there was a span of 12 bases. The CDR3 runs 13 residues. CDR1 is SEHNR and CDR2 is FQNEAQ in the germline V gene (reference sequence). CDR3 loop: CASSLGKDYEQYV. The CDR3 coding sequence is TGTGCCAGCAGCCTTGGGAAGGATTACGAGCAGTACGTC.

This clonotype was counted many times. Relative to the germline gene, one junction end is altered; a read error may explain this. CDR3 sequence (DNA): TGTGCCAGCAGGGCCGACCAACAGACCCAGTACTTC. This codes for CASRADQQTQYF. This chain links TRBV12-3 or TRBV12-4 with TRBJ2-5; D is undetermined. This CDR3 region has 12 residues.

A note on this clonotype: A much larger clone differs from this one at a single base, so this may be a read error. This sequence joins TRBV12-3 or TRBV12-4 and TRBJ1-2, with a weak D call TRBD1 (5 bases). Trimming removed 7 bases at V and 10 bases at J, with 16 bases between. The CDR3 extends over 12 amino acids. The CDR3 DNA follows: TGTGCCAGCAAGGGGACCTGGGTAGACTACACCTTC. Translated: CASKGTWVDYTF.

The gene calls are TRBV27 and TRBJ2-4; D may correspond to TRBD1 or TRBD2 (5 bases each). The CDR3 has 17 amino acids. Germline CDR1 MNHEY, CDR2 SMNVEV (reference sequence). V gave up 2 bases and J gave up 0 bases, with 14 bases separating them. The CDR3 sequence is CASSLPRGEQAKNIQYF. The CDR3 nucleotides are TGTGCCAGCAGTTTACCAAGGGGAGAACAAGCCAAAAACATTCAGTACTTC.

This sequence joins TRBV19 and TRBJ2-2, with a weak D call TRBD1 (5 bases). The V gene's germline CDR1 is LNHDA and CDR2 SQIVND (reference sequence). Trimming removed 8 bases at V and 4 bases at J, with 20 bases between. This CDR3 spans 16 amino acids. CDR3 coding DNA: TGTGCCAGTTCATGGGGCCCGCCGGTTTCCACCGGGGAGCTGTTTTTT. It encodes CASSWGPPVSTGELFF. Complete variable domain (other parts from reference TRBV19 and TRBJ2-2): DGGITQSPKYLFRKEGQNVTLSCEQNLNHDAMYWYRQDPGQGLRLIYYSQIVNDFQKGDIAEGYSVSREKKESFPLTVTSAQKNPTAFYLCASSWGPPVSTGELFFGEGSRLTVL.

This clonotype was seen only a few times. This chain links TRBV6-1 with TRBJ2-1; a possible D gene is TRBD2 (5 bases). The CDR3 contains 17 residues. Trimming took off 1 base at V and 2 bases at J, with 15 bases between the two ends. Germline CDR1 is MNHNS and CDR2 is SASEGT. The CDR3 loop is CASSEVPRGEPYNEQFF. The CDR3 DNA sequence: TGTGCCAGCAGTGAAGTACCCCGGGGAGAGCCCTACAATGAGCAGTTCTTC.

The chain links TRBV2 to TRBJ2-3; TRBD2 is a possible D gene (7 bases). CDR1 and CDR2 (germline): SNHLY, FYNNEI. Trimming left V 11 bases short and J 3 bases short, with 12 bases between. There are 12 residues in the CDR3. The CDR3 DNA reads as TGTGCCGCAGGGGAGGGAACAGATACGCAGTATTTT. Translation: CAAGEGTDTQYF.

The chain uses TRBV28 and TRBJ2-1; D is perhaps TRBD2 (6 bases). Trimming took 2 bases from V and 2 from J, leaving 10 bases between them. Germline V lookup: CDR1 MDHEN, CDR2 SYDVKM. The CDR3 is 15 amino acids. The DNA for the CDR3 is TGTGCCAGCAGTTTAACTAGCCAAGCCTACAATGAGCAGTTCTTC. It is translated as CASSLTSQAYNEQFF.

V usage is TRBV6-5 and J usage is TRBJ2-2; no clear D. This CDR3 region has 16 residues. V lost 4 bases and J lost 5, with 17 bases in between. Germline CDR1 reads MNHEY; CDR2 reads SVGAGI. As DNA, the CDR3 is TGTGCCAGCAGTTTTTCCGAGCAGGAAAGGACCGGGGAGCTGTTTTTT. Protein product: CASSFSEQERTGELFF.

This chain links TRBV6-2 or TRBV6-3 with TRBJ1-1, with D tentatively TRBD1 (5 bases). Deletions cut 5 bases from V and 0 bases from J, with 16 bases between. Germline CDR1 and CDR2: MNHEY and SVGEGT. This CDR3 has 16 amino acids. Here the CDR3 reads CASSPTPGLVNTEAFF. The CDR3 nucleotides are TGTGCCAGCAGTCCCACCCCGGGACTGGTGAACACTGAAGCTTTCTTT.

This clonotype was recorded a few times. The chain has TRBV2 and TRBJ2-7, with D perhaps being TRBD1 or TRBD2 (6 bases each). This CDR3 is 13 amino acids long. Trimming stripped 9 bases from V and 0 bases from J, with 12 bases between. Germline V gives CDR1 SNHLY, CDR2 FYNNEI. In nucleotides, the CDR3 is TGTGCCAGACGGGGGCGCGACTCCTACGAGCAGTACTTC. Translating it yields CARRGRDSYEQYF.